Shown below are 5 T cell receptor beta chains from a single sample sequenced in a study of T-cell memory formation after mild COVID-19. TCRdb re-called the 5' RACE reads with MiXCR, one entry per CDR3 protein. The repertoire holds approximately 98,000 distinct CDR3 sequences, with 15% to 20% as singletons. The sequenced sample consisted of PBMCs or a T cell subset sorted from them (not recorded which). The receptors stem from a man younger than 35 who had mild COVID-19 (a few samples of this study predate the infection). Cell type and time point are not known.

This clonotype was picked up a small number of times. The chain combines TRBV29-1 with TRBJ1-2; no definite D call. This CDR3 is built from 13 residues. CDR1 and CDR2 (germline): SQVTM, ANQGSEA. Trimming took 6 bases from V and 4 from J, leaving 15 bases between them. CDR3 amino acids: CSVGNPKSYGYTF. CDR3 coding DNA: TGCAGCGTCGGGAATCCTAAGAGCTATGGCTACACCTTC. Based on the CDR3 plus reference TRBV29-1 and TRBJ1-2, the full variable domain is SAVISQKPSRDICQRGTSLTIQCQVDSQVTMMFWYRQQPGQSLTLIATANQGSEATYESGFVIDKFPISRPNLTFSTLTVSNMSPEDSSIYLCSVGNPKSYGYTFGSGTRLTVV.

This clonotype was detected only a few times. Here the CDR3 reads CAIRDGGGDEQFF. CDR3 bases: TGTGCCATCAGGGACGGAGGGGGCGATGAGCAGTTCTTC. The gene calls are TRBV10-3 and TRBJ2-1, with D possibly TRBD1 on 7 matching bases. The V and J ends lost 6 bases and 8 bases respectively, with 14 bases between them. The CDR3 totals 13 residues. Germline lookup yields CDR1 ENHRY and CDR2 SYGVKD.

This chain joins TRBV7-9 and TRBJ2-1, with a weak D call TRBD2 (6 bases). Germline loops: CDR1 SEHNR, CDR2 FQNEAQ (reference sequence). Trimming stripped 5 bases from V and 9 bases from J, with 14 bases between. There are 13 residues in the CDR3. The DNA for the CDR3 is TGTGCCAGCAGCCGTTTCTTCGGGAGTGAGCAGTTCTTC. Translated, it gives CASSRFFGSEQFF.

This clonotype is a singleton in its sample. The chain carries TRBV18 and TRBJ2-7; D is possibly TRBD1 (6 bases). CDR3 length: 14 residues. In germline, CDR1 is KGHSH, CDR2 LQKENI. Trimming pared 6 bases from V and 6 bases from J, leaving 18 bases between. This CDR3 reads CASSPTTGESEQYV. The DNA for the CDR3 is TGTGCCAGCTCCCCCACGACAGGCGAGAGCGAGCAGTACGTC.

Only a few counts were recorded for this clonotype. The gene calls are TRBV15 and TRBJ2-7; D unclear. V lost 0 bases and J lost 3, with 3 bases in between. This CDR3 has 12 amino acids. CDR1 and CDR2 (germline): LNHNV, YYDKDF (reference sequence). The CDR3, as DNA: TGTGCCACCAGCAGAGATCGCTACGAGCAGTACTTC. Translating it yields CATSRDRYEQYF.